These 29 T cell receptor beta chains were sequenced from one sample in a study of naive and memory T cell subsets. The beta constant-region primer was an equimolar mix of two oligonucleotides covering TRBC1 and TRBC2. Nested alpha and beta constant-region primers with the SP2 primer drove four PCR rounds on ligated cDNA. Each CDR3 protein is one row after TCRdb ran MiXCR on the UMI-ligation and nested PCR reads. The sample holds 95,000 to 150,000 distinct CDR3 sequences, roughly 32% seen once. The sample comprised central memory CD4+ T cells from blood. These receptors came from a human donor in good health.

In its sample, this clonotype was seen a few times. This chain joins TRBV10-3 and TRBJ2-1, with 9 bases fitting TRBD2. The V segment lost 0 bases and the J segment 4 bases; nucleotides outside the gene matches: 1. Germline CDR1 reads ENHRY; CDR2 reads SYGVKD. The CDR3 is 15 residues long. CDR3 in amino acids: CAISESSGGYNEQFF. CDR3 coding DNA: TGTGCCATCAGTGAGTCTAGCGGGGGATACAATGAGCAGTTCTTC.

The chain recombines TRBV12-2 with TRBJ2-7. TRBV12-2 is flagged as a pseudogene. There are 11 residues in the CDR3. CDR3 nucleotide sequence: TGTGCAAGTCGCTTGGTTCCCGAGCAGTACTTC. Its protein is CASRLVPEQYF.

V gene TRBV18 combines with J gene TRBJ2-2; TRBD2 matches at 8 bases. This CDR3 spans 16 amino acids. Germline CDR1 KGHSH, CDR2 LQKENI. Trimming took 0 bases from V and 4 from J; bases not matched to a gene: 4. CDR3 loop: CASSPPTSAVTGELFF. The DNA for the CDR3 is TGTGCCAGCTCACCACCGACTAGCGCGGTCACCGGGGAGCTGTTTTTT.

CDR3 loop: CASSPPYGHLAYEQYF. The DNA of the CDR3 is TGTGCCAGCAGCCCGCCATACGGGCATTTAGCCTACGAGCAGTACTTC. The chain joins TRBV7-9 to TRBJ2-7; D uncertain. The V end was cut by 5 bases, the J end by 2 bases, with 19 bases between. The CDR3 is 16 amino acids. Germline V lookup: CDR1 SEHNR, CDR2 FQNEAQ (reference sequence).

This clonotype has only a few counts. This CDR3 is CSASSRGGRSYEQYF. The CDR3 DNA follows: TGCAGTGCTTCCTCACGCGGCGGGAGATCCTACGAGCAGTACTTC. V usage is TRBV20-1 and J usage is TRBJ2-7; 7 bases map to TRBD2. The CDR3 loop spans 15 amino acids. Per germline, CDR1 DFQATT and CDR2 SNEGSKA (reference sequence). The junction had 11 bases not matched to a gene; V was cut back by 5 bases and J by 1 base.

The CDR3 here is CSVEFFLGEQYF. The CDR3 coding sequence is TGCAGCGTTGAATTTTTTCTGGGCGAGCAGTACTTC. The rearrangement joins TRBV29-1 to TRBJ2-7; D is uncertain. Germline lookup yields CDR1 SQVTM and CDR2 ANQGSEA. This CDR3 spans 12 amino acids. V lost 2 bases and J 6 bases, leaving 11 bases between the germline ends.

In this sample, this clonotype is medium-sized. This rearrangement joins TRBV6-6 to TRBJ2-3; no reliable D call. Germline CDR1 reads MNHNY; CDR2 reads SVGAGI (reference sequence). This CDR3 is built from 12 residues. V was clipped by 0 bases and J by 6 bases, with 4 bases between them. The CDR3 DNA is TGTGCCAGCAGTTACTCAGTCGATACGCAGTATTTT. As protein: CASSYSVDTQYF.

This chain connects TRBV30 to TRBJ1-1; D gene unclear. Germline CDR1 is GTSNPN and CDR2 is SVGIG (reference sequence). V shed 1 base and J shed 2 bases, with 5 bases lying between them. The CDR3 is 12 residues long. CDR3 amino acids: CAWSARNTEAFF. The CDR3 DNA follows: TGTGCCTGGAGTGCCCGAAACACTGAAGCTTTCTTT.

This rearrangement joins TRBV20-1 to TRBJ2-5; weak D call: TRBD1 (6 bases). The CDR3 extends over 12 amino acids. The germline gives CDR1 DFQATT, CDR2 SNEGSKA (reference sequence). V gave up 6 bases and J gave up 4 bases, with 12 bases separating them. The CDR3 region is CSAPRGGETQYF. The CDR3 DNA follows: TGCAGTGCCCCACGAGGGGGAGAGACCCAGTACTTC.

This chain joins TRBV15 and TRBJ2-2; 15 nucleotides match TRBD2. The V and J ends lost 1 base and 5 bases, in that order; junction bases with no gene match: 5. The germline CDR1 and CDR2 sequences are LNHNV and YYDKDF (reference sequence). The length of the CDR3 is 18 residues. Written as DNA, the CDR3 is TGTGCCACCAGCAGAGTGGGACTAGCGGGAGGAGGGACCGGGGAGCTGTTTTTT. Protein sequence: CATSRVGLAGGGTGELFF.

This clonotype was recorded a few times. The CDR3 DNA is TGTGCCAGCAGCTTAGCTACAGGGGGCTACGAGCAGTACTTC. Translation gives CASSLATGGYEQYF. The V call is TRBV11-2, the J call TRBJ2-7; the match to TRBD1 covers 8 bases. CDR1 is SGHAT, CDR2 FQNNGV, per germline. The CDR3 spans 14 residues. With 1 base clipped from V and 3 bases from J, the junction kept 2 bases outside the gene matches.

This clonotype was picked up a small number of times. The V call is TRBV20-1, the J call TRBJ1-2; TRBD1 is a possible D gene (5 bases). Trimming removed 6 bases at V and 4 bases at J, with 15 bases between. Germline CDR1 and CDR2: DFQATT and SNEGSKA (reference sequence). This CDR3 comprises 13 residues. This CDR3 is CSAPEGISYGYTF. The CDR3 bases are TGCAGTGCGCCTGAGGGGATCAGCTATGGCTACACCTTC.

The J gene is TRBJ2-7, the V gene TRBV27; 8 nucleotides align to TRBD2. Trimming removed 5 bases from V and 3 bases from J; junction bases left unmatched: 9. The V gene's germline CDR1 is MNHEY and CDR2 SMNVEV (reference sequence). This CDR3 region has 15 residues. CDR3 in amino acids: CASSPRSGSRYEQYF. DNA for the CDR3: TGTGCCAGCAGTCCCCGCAGCGGGAGCCGCTACGAGCAGTACTTC.

This clonotype was detected only a few times. The rearrangement joins TRBV6-5 to TRBJ2-2; the D is unclear. CDR1 is MNHEY, CDR2 SVGAGI, per germline. The V gene lost 2 bases and the J gene lost 5 bases, with 18 bases spanning the gap. The CDR3 consists of 17 residues. CDR3: CASSYAHVGKRTGELFF. For the CDR3, the DNA is TGTGCCAGCAGTTACGCCCACGTGGGGAAGAGGACCGGGGAGCTGTTTTTT.

This clonotype was seen only a few times. The rearrangement joins TRBV12-3 or TRBV12-4 to TRBJ2-5; TRBD2 might be the D (6 bases). The CDR3 totals 15 residues. V was clipped by 3 bases and J by 5 bases, with 16 bases between them. The chain's CDR3 is CASSLAMGGRETQYF. The DNA for the CDR3 is TGTGCCAGCAGTTTGGCCATGGGGGGAAGGGAGACCCAGTACTTC.

V is TRBV19 and J is TRBJ2-2; possible D gene TRBD2, 6 bases. This CDR3 has 17 residues. Trimming stripped 6 bases from V and 4 bases from J, with 21 bases between. Germline V gene lookup returns CDR1 LNHDA and CDR2 SQIVND (reference sequence). CDR3 DNA sequence: TGTGCCAGTAGGACGGCCTACGGGGGTTCGGGCACCGGGGAGCTGTTTTTT. The encoded protein is CASRTAYGGSGTGELFF.

CDR3 sequence: CSVDLPNRGHTEAFF. CDR3 in DNA: TGCAGCGTTGATCTCCCCAACAGGGGGCACACTGAAGCTTTCTTT. The rearrangement uses TRBV29-1 and TRBJ1-1; 9 bases map to TRBD1. Trimming at V came to 3 bases and at J to 3 bases, leaving 8 bases not matched to a gene. CDR1 and CDR2 (germline): SQVTM, ANQGSEA. The CDR3 loop spans 15 amino acids.

The chain couples TRBV5-1 to TRBJ2-1; 13 nucleotides line up with TRBD2. Trimming at V came to 0 bases and at J to 4 bases, leaving 7 bases not matched to a gene. Looked up from germline, CDR1 is SGHRS and CDR2 is YFSETQ. The CDR3 totals 18 residues. The CDR3 bases are TGCGCCAGCAGCTTGGGGACTAGCGGGAGAATAGGGTACAATGAGCAGTTCTTC. Translated, it gives CASSLGTSGRIGYNEQFF.

This chain connects TRBV28 to TRBJ1-2; possibly TRBD1 for D (5 bases). The CDR3 is made up of 15 amino acids. From germline, CDR1 is MDHEN and CDR2 SYDVKM. V was cut by 5 bases and J by 7 bases, with 20 bases left in between. Here the CDR3 DNA reads TGTGCCAGCAGTAGAAACCTAGGGGCGCGTGGTGGCTACACCTTC. This translates into CASSRNLGARGGYTF.

This clonotype was counted a few times. The chain recombines TRBV5-6 with TRBJ2-1; D is uncertain. CDR3 length: 13 amino acids. Germline V gene data show CDR1 as SGHDT and CDR2 as YYEEEE. V was cut by 1 base and J by 4 bases, with 6 bases left in between. CDR3 coding DNA: TGTGCCAGCAGCTTGTTCTTGTACAATGAGCAGTTCTTC. This encodes CASSLFLYNEQFF. The full variable domain, in which reference TRBV5-6 and TRBJ2-1 provide the parts outside the CDR3, is DAGVTQSPTHLIKTRGQQVTLRCSPKSGHDTVSWYQQALGQGPQFIFQYYEEEERQRGNFPDRFSGHQFPNYSSELNVNALLLGDSALYLCASSLFLYNEQFFGPGTRLTVL.

The chain employs TRBV10-1 and TRBJ2-3, with 8 bases identical to TRBD2. The CDR3 totals 19 residues. Per germline, CDR1 WNHNN and CDR2 SYGVQD (reference sequence). Germline trimming cut 5 bases from V and 2 bases from J; bases unmatched to any gene: 18. The CDR3 here is CASSKAGALAARNTDTQYF. The CDR3 nucleotides are TGCGCCAGCAGTAAAGCGGGAGCCTTAGCCGCGAGAAACACAGATACGCAGTATTTT.

This clonotype was seen a handful of times. V and J are TRBV9 and TRBJ1-4; tentatively, D is TRBD1 (5 bases). This CDR3 contains 15 residues. In germline, CDR1 is SGDLS, CDR2 YYNGEE. Trimming left V 2 bases short and J 6 bases short, with 14 bases between. The CDR3: CASSVQGRVDEKLFF. Written as DNA, the CDR3 is TGTGCCAGCAGCGTTCAGGGTAGGGTGGATGAAAAACTGTTTTTT.

In this sample, this clonotype turned up a few times. V gene TRBV4-1 combines with J gene TRBJ2-3, with 9 bases that match TRBD2. After removal of 1 base from V and 14 bases from J, the junction contained 7 bases not matched to a gene. Germline V gene data show CDR1 as MGHRA and CDR2 as YSYEKL. This CDR3 is 13 amino acids long. CDR3 coding DNA: TGCGCCAGCAGCCAAGGGGAGCTAGCGGGACGGTATTTT. Its translation is CASSQGELAGRYF.

The chain combines TRBV9 with TRBJ1-1; D unresolved. The V and J ends lost 1 base and 8 bases respectively, with 12 bases between them. The CDR3 length is 13 residues. Germline CDR1 SGDLS, CDR2 YYNGEE. The CDR3 spells CASSVNLAAEAFF. The DNA for the CDR3 is TGTGCCAGCAGCGTAAATCTGGCGGCAGAAGCTTTCTTT.

This clonotype was observed a handful of times. V and J are TRBV7-2 and TRBJ1-5; weak D call: TRBD1 (5 bases). Trimming left V 5 bases short and J 4 bases short, with 15 bases between. Germline CDR1 SGHTA, CDR2 FQGNSA. The CDR3 spans 15 residues. CDR3 DNA: TGTGCCAGCAGCCTGGGGACCCTGAGAAATCAGCCCCAGCATTTT. This translates into CASSLGTLRNQPQHF.

The chain links TRBV6-2 or TRBV6-3 to TRBJ2-4; D unclear. The ends were cut back, 6 bases at V and 0 bases at J, with 12 bases in the middle. Germline-derived CDR1 and CDR2 are MNHEY and SVGEGT. The CDR3 has 15 residues. CDR3 loop: CASSDPRLAKNIQYF. CDR3 DNA: TGTGCCAGCAGCGACCCTCGCCTAGCCAAAAACATTCAGTACTTC.

The chain has TRBV7-2 and TRBJ1-3; D is possibly TRBD1 (6 bases). Germline lookup yields CDR1 SGHTA and CDR2 FQGNSA. This CDR3 region has 15 residues. V lost 5 bases to trimming and J lost 4 bases, with 15 bases between them. CDR3 residues: CASSLGPGAGNTIYF. In DNA, the CDR3 is TGTGCCAGCAGCCTTGGCCCGGGGGCAGGAAACACCATATATTTT.

A few counts support this clonotype. The chain is built from TRBV20-1 and TRBJ1-6; 7 positions match TRBD1. Trimming took 5 bases from V and 0 from J; bases not matched to a gene: 10. CDR1 is DFQATT, CDR2 SNEGSKA, per germline (reference sequence). CDR3 length: 17 residues. As DNA, the CDR3 is TGCAGTGCTCGGGACAGCCTTTTGAGCTCCTATAATTCACCCCTCCACTTT. This gives the protein CSARDSLLSSYNSPLHF.

This clonotype was recorded a few times. This chain links TRBV7-6 with TRBJ2-6; no clear D gene. Trimming shortened V by 4 bases and J by 0 bases, and 13 bases separated the two germline ends. The length of the CDR3 is 17 residues. Germline-derived CDR1 and CDR2 are SGHVS and FNYEAQ. CDR3 nucleotides: TGTGCCAGCAGCTCCACCGGGTTCACCTCTGGGGCCAACGTCCTGACTTTC. Amino acid sequence: CASSSTGFTSGANVLTF.